Below, one TCR beta chain is given with its context. Its antigen is not known. The data derive from a study of T cell responses to AZD1222 COVID-19 vaccine. Looking at the study overall: It was second doses at about 4 or about 12 weeks that were pooled. Study-level findings and limits: Compared with day 0, the breadth and depth of the Spike-specific TCR repertoire rose significantly after two doses of AZD1222. Donors were mostly white British, more females; clonal diversity possibly underestimated.

TCRdb keeps only in-frame clones here, not all; method: immunoSEQ multiplex PCR. Of 100,000 to 150,000 clones listed, around 90% were seen once; the top ten hold 4.4%. Per the germline V gene, CDR1 is SGDLS and CDR2 is YYNGEE. This CDR3 has 12 amino acids. Trimming cost V 4 bases and J 4 bases, with 8 bases left between them. V usage is TRBV9 and J usage is TRBJ1-1; TRBD1 is a possible D gene (5 bases). The receptor was derived from an adult in good health. Sequences were derived from peripheral blood, sampled on day 0 of AZD1222 vaccination. The CDR3 here is CASSQRGTEAFF. CDR3 DNA sequence: TGTGCCAGCAGCCAAAGGGGCACTGAAGCTTTCTTT.